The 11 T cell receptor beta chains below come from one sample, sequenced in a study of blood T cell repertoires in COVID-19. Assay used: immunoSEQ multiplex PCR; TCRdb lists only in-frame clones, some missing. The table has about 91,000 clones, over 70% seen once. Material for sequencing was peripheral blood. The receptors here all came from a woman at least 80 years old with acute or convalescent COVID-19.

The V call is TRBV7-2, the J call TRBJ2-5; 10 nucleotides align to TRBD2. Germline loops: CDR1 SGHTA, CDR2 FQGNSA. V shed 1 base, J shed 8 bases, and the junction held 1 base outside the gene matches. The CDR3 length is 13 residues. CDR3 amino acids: CASSLGLAGTQYF. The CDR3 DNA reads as TGTGCCAGCAGCTTAGGACTAGCGGGTACCCAGTACTTC.

As DNA, the CDR3 is TGTGCCAGTCATCAGGGGGATCAGCCCCAGCATTTT. This sequence encodes CASHQGDQPQHF. V and J are TRBV19 and TRBJ1-5; TRBD1 matches 7 bases. This CDR3 region has 12 residues. CDR1 and CDR2 from the germline V gene are LNHDA and SQIVND (reference sequence). J was trimmed by 5 bases and V by 8 bases; bases with no gene match: 3. The whole variable domain, filled in from reference TRBV19 and TRBJ1-5, reads DGGITQSPKYLFRKEGQNVTLSCEQNLNHDAMYWYRQDPGQGLRLIYYSQIVNDFQKGDIAEGYSVSREKKESFPLTVTSAQKNPTAFYLCASHQGDQPQHFGDGTRLSIL.

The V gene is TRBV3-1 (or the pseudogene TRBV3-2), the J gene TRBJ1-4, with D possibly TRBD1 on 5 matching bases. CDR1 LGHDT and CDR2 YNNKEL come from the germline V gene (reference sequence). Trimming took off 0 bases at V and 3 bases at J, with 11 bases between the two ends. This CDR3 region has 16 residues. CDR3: CASSQERGIANEKLFF. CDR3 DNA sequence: TGTGCCAGCAGCCAAGAACGGGGGATAGCTAATGAAAAACTGTTTTTT.

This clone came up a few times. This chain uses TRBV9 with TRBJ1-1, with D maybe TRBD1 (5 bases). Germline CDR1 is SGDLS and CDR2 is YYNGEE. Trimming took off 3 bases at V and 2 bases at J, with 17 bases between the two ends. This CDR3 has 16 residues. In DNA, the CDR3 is TGTGCCAGCAGCGCGGGACTTACTAACGGCAACACTGAAGCTTTCTTT. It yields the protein CASSAGLTNGNTEAFF. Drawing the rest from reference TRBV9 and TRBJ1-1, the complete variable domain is DSGVTQTPKHLITATGQRVTLRCSPRSGDLSVYWYQQSLDQGLQFLIQYYNGEERAKGNILERFSAQQFPDLHSELNLSSLELGDSALYFCASSAGLTNGNTEAFFGQGTRLTVV.

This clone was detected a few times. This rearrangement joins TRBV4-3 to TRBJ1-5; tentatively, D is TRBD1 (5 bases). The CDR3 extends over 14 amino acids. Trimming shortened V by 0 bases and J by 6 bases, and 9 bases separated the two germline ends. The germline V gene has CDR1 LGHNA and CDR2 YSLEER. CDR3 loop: CASSQEGRGQPQHF. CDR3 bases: TGCGCCAGCAGCCAAGAGGGGAGGGGTCAGCCCCAGCATTTT.

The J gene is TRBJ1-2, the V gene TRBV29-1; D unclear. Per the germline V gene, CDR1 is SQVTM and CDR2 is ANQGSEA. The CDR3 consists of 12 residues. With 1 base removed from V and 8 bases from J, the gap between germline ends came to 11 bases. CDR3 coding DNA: TGCAGCGTTGAAGGAGCTTCGGGGGGCTACACCTTC. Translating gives CSVEGASGGYTF. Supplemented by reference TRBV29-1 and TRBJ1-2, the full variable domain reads SAVISQKPSRDICQRGTSLTIQCQVDSQVTMMFWYRQQPGQSLTLIATANQGSEATYESGFVIDKFPISRPNLTFSTLTVSNMSPEDSSIYLCSVEGASGGYTFGSGTRLTVV.

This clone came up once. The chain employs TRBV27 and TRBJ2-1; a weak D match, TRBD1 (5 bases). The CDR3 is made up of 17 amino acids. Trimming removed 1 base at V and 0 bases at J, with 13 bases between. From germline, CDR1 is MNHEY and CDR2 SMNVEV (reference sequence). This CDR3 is CASSLWPGRGSYNEQFF. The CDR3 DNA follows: TGTGCCAGCAGTTTATGGCCGGGTAGGGGCTCCTACAATGAGCAGTTCTTC.

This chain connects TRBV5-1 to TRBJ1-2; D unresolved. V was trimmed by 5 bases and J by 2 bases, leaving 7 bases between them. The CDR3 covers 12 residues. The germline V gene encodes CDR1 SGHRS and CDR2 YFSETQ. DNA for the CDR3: TGCGCCAGCAGGGGCGAGAACTATGGCTACACCTTC. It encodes CASRGENYGYTF.

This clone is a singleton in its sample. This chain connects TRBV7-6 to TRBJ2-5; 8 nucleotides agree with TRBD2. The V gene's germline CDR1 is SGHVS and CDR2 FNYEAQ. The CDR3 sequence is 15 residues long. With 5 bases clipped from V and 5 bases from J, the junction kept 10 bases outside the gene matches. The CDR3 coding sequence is TGTGCCAGCAGCAGAGTAGGGACTAGACAGGAGACCCAGTACTTC. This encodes CASSRVGTRQETQYF.

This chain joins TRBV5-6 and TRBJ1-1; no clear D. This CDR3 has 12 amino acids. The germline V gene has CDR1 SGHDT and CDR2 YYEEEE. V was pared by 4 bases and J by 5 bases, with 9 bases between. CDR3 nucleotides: TGTGCCAGCAGCCTTGTAAATACTGAAGCTTTCTTT. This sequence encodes CASSLVNTEAFF.

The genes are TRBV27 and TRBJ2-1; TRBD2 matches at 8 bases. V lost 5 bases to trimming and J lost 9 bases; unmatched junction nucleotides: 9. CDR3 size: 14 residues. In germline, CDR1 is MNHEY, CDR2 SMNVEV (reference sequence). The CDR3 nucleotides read TGTGCCAGCAGTCCGGGAGGGGTAATCTTTGAGCAGTTCTTC. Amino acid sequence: CASSPGGVIFEQFF.